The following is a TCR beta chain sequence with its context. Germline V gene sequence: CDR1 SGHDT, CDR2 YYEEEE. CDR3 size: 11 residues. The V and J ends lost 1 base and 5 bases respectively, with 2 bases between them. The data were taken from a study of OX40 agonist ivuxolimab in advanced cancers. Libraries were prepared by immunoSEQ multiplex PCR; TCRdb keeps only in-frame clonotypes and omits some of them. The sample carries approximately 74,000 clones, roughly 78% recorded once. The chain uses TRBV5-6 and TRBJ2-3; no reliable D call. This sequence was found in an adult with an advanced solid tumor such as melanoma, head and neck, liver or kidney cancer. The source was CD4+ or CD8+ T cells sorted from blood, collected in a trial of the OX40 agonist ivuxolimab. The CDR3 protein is CASSLRDTQYF. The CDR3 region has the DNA TGTGCCAGCAGCTTGCGAGATACGCAGTATTTT.